A single sample gave rise to the 29 T cell receptor beta chains below, sequenced in a study of cytomegalovirus exposure and HLA in healthy donors. Produced via immunoSEQ multiplex PCR; TCRdb's table is partial and in-frame only. The data hold fewer than 200,000 clones, with 70% to 90% observed a single time. Sequencing was performed on PBMCs. All receptors derive from a woman in her late teens or twenties in good health and CMV-seronegative.

The rearrangement links TRBV9 to TRBJ2-2, with D maybe TRBD1 (6 bases). The ends were cut back, 3 bases at V and 6 bases at J, with 12 bases in the middle. The CDR3 extends over 14 amino acids. Germline loops: CDR1 SGDLS, CDR2 YYNGEE. The CDR3 nucleotides read TGTGCCAGCAGCGAGGGGGTATTGGCCGGGGAGCTGTTTTTT. Amino acid sequence: CASSEGVLAGELFF.

The chain combines TRBV27 with TRBJ2-1, with D possibly matching TRBD2 (6 bases). The CDR3 spans 16 residues. V was cut by 5 bases and J by 2 bases, with 16 bases left in between. Germline V CDR1 and CDR2: MNHEY, SMNVEV (reference sequence). This CDR3 reads CASSPEIGGAYNEQFF. CDR3 nucleotides: TGTGCCAGCAGTCCCGAGATTGGCGGGGCCTACAATGAGCAGTTCTTC.

The chain uses TRBV5-1 and TRBJ1-2; the D is unclear. Looked up from germline, CDR1 is SGHRS and CDR2 is YFSETQ. The CDR3 contains 14 residues. V was pared by 4 bases and J by 4 bases, with 14 bases between. The CDR3 spells CASSVFDSGYGYTF. CDR3 sequence (DNA): TGCGCCAGCAGCGTTTTCGATTCGGGCTATGGCTACACCTTC.

In the case of this clone: Its ends do not fully match the called genes, so a read error is possible. The chain employs TRBV7-3 and TRBJ1-1; D is perhaps TRBD1 (6 bases). Per the germline V gene, CDR1 is SGHTA and CDR2 is FQGTGA. The CDR3 is 15 amino acids. Here the CDR3 reads CASSLTTSGVTEAFF. The CDR3 nucleotides read TGTGCCAGCAGCCTAACAACATCAGGGGTAACTGAAGCTTTCTTT.

The rearrangement links TRBV5-1 to TRBJ2-1, with D uncertain. The V end was cut by 0 bases, the J end by 3 bases, with 7 bases between. The CDR3 loop spans 14 amino acids. Germline-derived CDR1 and CDR2 are SGHRS and YFSETQ. CDR3 protein: CASSLEALYNEQFF. The CDR3 region has the DNA TGCGCCAGCAGCTTGGAAGCCCTCTACAATGAGCAGTTCTTC.

The rearrangement links TRBV10-3 to TRBJ2-7, with 8 bases that match TRBD2. CDR3 length equals 15 residues. Trimming cost V 0 bases and J 9 bases; bases outside gene matches: 10. Germline V gives CDR1 ENHRY, CDR2 SYGVKD. The CDR3 spells CAISESAGVGLGQYF. CDR3 nucleotide sequence: TGTGCCATCAGTGAGTCAGCGGGGGTCGGACTTGGGCAGTACTTC.

This sequence joins TRBV6-1 and TRBJ1-3, with a weak D call TRBD1 (5 bases). The germline V gene encodes CDR1 MNHNS and CDR2 SASEGT. This CDR3 is 14 amino acids long. The V end was cut by 4 bases, the J end by 3 bases, with 10 bases between. The CDR3 DNA reads as TGTGCCAGCAGTGGACAGCGGGGTGGAAACACCATATATTTT. This translates into CASSGQRGGNTIYF.

In its sample, this clone was seen once. The J gene is TRBJ2-1, the V gene TRBV4-3, with 11 bases that match TRBD2. This CDR3 has 15 amino acids. The germline gives CDR1 LGHNA, CDR2 YSLEER. Germline trimming cut 4 bases from V and 7 bases from J; bases unmatched to any gene: 6. The CDR3 loop is CASSLLAGDYNEQFF. In DNA, the CDR3 is TGCGCCAGCAGCCTACTAGCGGGAGATTATAATGAGCAGTTCTTC.

The chain is built from TRBV4-2 and TRBJ2-1; 11 nucleotides align to TRBD2. The CDR3 extends over 20 amino acids. V dropped 0 bases and J dropped 5; count of bases not matched to a gene: 15. Germline V gene data show CDR1 as LGHNA and CDR2 as YNFKEQ. The CDR3 loop is CASSQEPQDRLAGYNNEQFF. The CDR3 DNA is TGTGCCAGCAGCCAAGAACCCCAGGACCGACTAGCGGGGTATAACAATGAGCAGTTCTTC.

The genes are TRBV4-1 and TRBJ2-4, with TRBD1 as a possible D gene (5 bases). The germline V gene has CDR1 MGHRA and CDR2 YSYEKL. The CDR3 extends over 17 amino acids. V lost 4 bases and J lost 6, with 22 bases in between. CDR3 in DNA: TGCGCCAGCAGCCTAAGGATGACTTTAGGGGCCCCAAACATTCAGTACTTC. The encoded protein is CASSLRMTLGAPNIQYF.

The rearrangement links TRBV10-1 to TRBJ2-1; D is possibly TRBD2 (7 bases). Germline CDR1 reads WNHNN; CDR2 reads SYGVQD (reference sequence). The CDR3 length is 18 residues. The V gene lost 5 bases and the J gene lost 6 bases, with 26 bases spanning the gap. The CDR3 loop is CASSRGLPSGLGGNEQFF. The CDR3 DNA sequence: TGCGCCAGCAGTCGCGGCCTCCCTAGCGGACTAGGGGGCAATGAGCAGTTCTTC.

The chain combines TRBV7-9 with TRBJ2-2; 11 positions agree with TRBD2. This CDR3 is built from 19 residues. Germline assignment: CDR1 SEHNR and CDR2 FQNEAQ (reference sequence). V dropped 5 bases and J dropped 2; count of bases not matched to a gene: 13. The CDR3 DNA reads TGTGCCAGCAGCGACCCAAGGACTAGCGGGCCATCAAACACCGGGGAGCTGTTTTTT. As protein: CASSDPRTSGPSNTGELFF.

J is TRBJ1-1 and V is TRBV4-1, with a weak D call TRBD1 (5 bases). Trimming removed 4 bases at V and 4 bases at J, with 10 bases between. Looked up from germline, CDR1 is MGHRA and CDR2 is YSYEKL. The CDR3 is made up of 13 amino acids. In DNA, the CDR3 is TGCGCCAGCAGCCCCGTGGGGCGCACTGAAGCTTTCTTT. It codes for CASSPVGRTEAFF.

The chain uses TRBV5-8 and TRBJ1-1, with unresolved D. Germline CDR1 and CDR2: SGHTS and YDEGEE. This CDR3 spans 13 amino acids. V lost 2 bases to trimming and J lost 8 bases, with 13 bases between them. CDR3 DNA sequence: TGTGCCAGCAGCTTAGCTATCCCGCTGGAAGCTTTCTTT. The encoded protein is CASSLAIPLEAFF.

This clone was seen once. The chain recombines TRBV4-2 with TRBJ2-1; no reliable D call. The CDR3 totals 12 residues. Germline V gene data show CDR1 as LGHNA and CDR2 as YNFKEQ. V was cut by 4 bases and J by 9 bases, with 10 bases left in between. The CDR3 loop reads CASSLSPSEQFF. The CDR3, as DNA: TGTGCCAGCAGCCTAAGCCCCTCTGAGCAGTTCTTC.

The CDR3 loop is CASRPYSTDTQYF. Here the CDR3 DNA reads TGTGCCAGCAGACCCTACTCCACAGATACGCAGTATTTT. The rearrangement joins TRBV27 to TRBJ2-3; no reliable D call. Germline values: CDR1 MNHEY, CDR2 SMNVEV (reference sequence). The V and J ends lost 6 bases and 2 bases respectively, with 9 bases between them. The CDR3 has 13 residues.

The chain uses TRBV5-6 and TRBJ1-2; D is ambiguous. V was trimmed by 0 bases and J by 5 bases, leaving 11 bases between them. The germline V gene encodes CDR1 SGHDT and CDR2 YYEEEE. CDR3 length equals 14 residues. CDR3 region: CASSLDNSQYGYTF. The CDR3 nucleotides are TGTGCCAGCAGCTTGGATAACAGTCAGTATGGCTACACCTTC.

J is TRBJ2-1 and V is TRBV9; TRBD2 matches 7 bases. This CDR3 region has 14 residues. The germline CDR1 and CDR2 sequences are SGDLS and YYNGEE. The trim removed 4 bases at V and 8 bases at J, leaving 9 bases unmatched. In nucleotides, the CDR3 is TGTGCCAGCAGCTCCGGTAGCGGGCTATATGAGCAGTTCTTC. Its translation: CASSSGSGLYEQFF.

In its sample, this clone was seen once. The chain joins TRBV19 to TRBJ2-3, with a tentative D call TRBD2 (5 bases). With 4 bases removed from V and 5 bases from J, the gap between germline ends came to 16 bases. The CDR3 spans 15 residues. The V gene's germline CDR1 is LNHDA and CDR2 SQIVND (reference sequence). CDR3: CASSSLDFHLDTQYF. CDR3 DNA: TGTGCCAGTAGTAGCCTGGACTTCCACTTAGATACGCAGTATTTT.

This clone was picked up a small number of times. Here the CDR3 DNA reads TGTGCCAGCTCACCCCTCGAGAGTTATAGCAATCAGCCCCAGCATTTT. Translated, it gives CASSPLESYSNQPQHF. The V gene is TRBV18, the J gene TRBJ1-5, with D unclear. CDR3 length: 16 residues. V lost 3 bases to trimming and J lost 0 bases, with 12 bases between them. Germline V gives CDR1 KGHSH, CDR2 LQKENI.

The chain uses TRBV2 and TRBJ2-3; 8 bases match TRBD2. The CDR3 is 14 residues long. The V segment lost 7 bases and the J segment 5 bases; nucleotides outside the gene matches: 8. The germline V gene has CDR1 SNHLY and CDR2 FYNNEI. CDR3 sequence (DNA): TGTGCCAGCACCGACGGGGGGGCAGGAGATACGCAGTATTTT. It yields the protein CASTDGGAGDTQYF.

The V gene is TRBV11-2, the J gene TRBJ1-2, with D unclear. This CDR3 comprises 13 residues. V was cut by 3 bases and J by 4 bases, with 9 bases left in between. In germline, CDR1 is SGHAT, CDR2 FQNNGV. The CDR3 here is CASSLGLAYGYTF. The CDR3 region has the DNA TGTGCCAGCAGCTTGGGCCTTGCCTATGGCTACACCTTC.

This chain links TRBV7-2 with TRBJ2-7, with 7 nucleotides matching TRBD2. This CDR3 contains 14 residues. The junction had 8 bases not matched to a gene; V was cut back by 6 bases and J by 3 bases. From germline, CDR1 is SGHTA and CDR2 FQGNSA. CDR3 loop: CASSSRTSGYEQYF. The CDR3 nucleotides are TGTGCCAGCAGTTCCCGGACTAGTGGCTACGAGCAGTACTTC.

The gene calls are TRBV9 and TRBJ2-3, with TRBD1 matching over 10 bases. This CDR3 has 18 residues. Trimming took 3 bases from V and 1 from J; bases not matched to a gene: 11. Germline values: CDR1 SGDLS, CDR2 YYNGEE. The CDR3 bases are TGTGCCAGCAGCGGTGACAGGGGGCGGGGTTACGGCACAGATACGCAGTATTTT. It codes for CASSGDRGRGYGTDTQYF.

The sample holds one count of this clone. The rearrangement uses TRBV9 and TRBJ2-3, with D possibly TRBD2 on 5 matching bases. The CDR3 is made up of 15 amino acids. Germline V gives CDR1 SGDLS, CDR2 YYNGEE. Trimming removed 3 bases from V and 0 bases from J, with 11 bases in between. CDR3 nucleotides: TGTGCCAGCAGCGCAGCGGTTTATAGCACAGATACGCAGTATTTT. Amino acid sequence: CASSAAVYSTDTQYF.

With respect to this clone: This CDR3 is also generated by other DNA sequences in the sample. The chain links TRBV7-9 to TRBJ1-5; tentatively, D is TRBD1 (5 bases). Germline V CDR1 and CDR2: SEHNR, FQNEAQ (reference sequence). V was trimmed by 5 bases and J by 2 bases, leaving 10 bases between them. The CDR3 loop spans 14 amino acids. The CDR3 spells CASSPGGGNQPQHF. Written as DNA, the CDR3 is TGTGCCAGCAGCCCGGGGGGTGGCAATCAGCCCCAGCATTTT.

The rearrangement joins TRBV15 to TRBJ2-1, with D tentatively TRBD1 (6 bases). V was trimmed by 1 base and J by 12 bases, leaving 16 bases between them. CDR1 LNHNV and CDR2 YYDKDF come from the germline V gene (reference sequence). This CDR3 region has 14 residues. The CDR3 DNA sequence: TGTGCCACCAGCAGAGGGACAGTTCCTAGTGGGCAGTTCTTC. This translates into CATSRGTVPSGQFF.

J is TRBJ2-1 and V is TRBV6-5; maybe TRBD1 (6 bases). There are 15 residues in the CDR3. V was shortened by 6 bases and J by 7 bases, with 19 bases between the two germline ends. Germline assignment: CDR1 MNHEY and CDR2 SVGAGI. CDR3 sequence reads: CASRLLQGSGNEQFF. Written as DNA, the CDR3 is TGTGCCAGCAGGCTCCTACAGGGTAGTGGGAATGAGCAGTTCTTC.

The chain links TRBV6-6 to TRBJ2-7; 11 bases agree with TRBD2. CDR3 length: 15 residues. The V and J ends lost 7 bases and 4 bases, in that order; junction bases with no gene match: 9. Germline CDR1 is MNHNY and CDR2 is SVGAGI (reference sequence). The CDR3 bases are TGTGCCAGCACCATGACTAGCGGGATTATTTACGAGCAGTACTTC. Its protein is CASTMTSGIIYEQYF.